This T cell receptor (beta chain) came from a study of cytomegalovirus exposure and HLA in healthy donors (dated by TCRdb to the late 2010s). In terms of the full investigation: An earlier analysis of roughly 570 of the donors reported 276 Gb of sequence data and 117 million unique TCR beta sequences obtained from about 179 million T cells. Across 300 to 400 genotyped donors of the cohort, an average of about 200,000 unique TCR beta nucleotide sequences per donor were sequenced, and roughly 17% of those sequences were non-productive. Four to six DR-DQ haplotypes were handled as single units for association and clustering, since linkage in the cohort was strong. Alongside the repertoire data, information on donor age, sex, ethnicity and CMV serostatus was compiled. An early release covering about 600 HLA-typed donors comprised about 300 gigabases of sequencing data and tens of millions of unique TCR sequences. To predict cytomegalovirus infection status, the study brought together high-throughput TCR immunosequencing, statistical association of individual TCRs with disease status, and machine learning. All discovery cohort repertoires had been generated using a single sequencing platform. A later analysis re-examined previously published TCR beta repertoires from more than 600 donors and added high-resolution HLA genotyping to investigate patterns of TCR occurrence. Typing coverage varied by locus: roughly 620-640 donors for A, B, C, DRB1 and DQB1; some 520 for DQA1; about 600 for DPA1; approximately 470 for DPB1. A separate validation cohort of some 130 different subjects was used in addition to the roughly 700-subject first cohort. An earlier analysis of roughly 600 of the donors used high-throughput TCR beta sequencing to judge whether each TCR beta V gene segment behaved as functional or pseudogenic. Among the approximately 430 genotyped donors, 81% belonged to the genetic ancestry cluster associated with self-reported Caucasian donors. Rather than drawing on any new phenotypic data, the later analysis identified candidate immune exposures from TCR beta sequences and the way those sequences occurred across donors. The study aimed to test whether signatures of past pathogen exposure could be identified by cataloging public T cell receptors. In a later genetic analysis, genome-wide SNP genotypes for about 55% of the 666 donors were used, and that subset was treated as a discovery cohort. HLA typing covered class I and class II loci at four-digit resolution. The study used immunosequencing to profile the T cell repertoires of 600 to 850 subjects and linked those repertoires to cytomegalovirus serostatus.

Concerning this clone itself: No cognate antigen has been identified for it. Per-base quality was not reported, and no clone a single base away is much larger than it.

Reading the germline V gene gives CDR1 KGHSH and CDR2 LQKENI. The cysteine opens and the phenylalanine closes a CDR3 of 14 amino acids. The kept DNA is CDR3 alone, 42 bases in frame from the first base. V is pared back by 1 base and J by 6 bases, with 13 bases lying between the germline termini. The cohort comprised some 730 healthy bone marrow donors. At the time of sampling, every cohort member was nominally healthy, though immune exposures that went unrecorded were likely present. CMV serostatus was positive for almost 300 and negative for 352 of the 666 cohort members, and was not recorded for this donor. A peripheral blood sample was provided by each donor, and peripheral blood mononuclear cells were used for TCR beta sequencing. The Qiagen DNeasy Blood Extraction Kit was used to extract genomic DNA from the blood cell samples. The research as a whole found: Most CMV-associated TCR beta chains appeared to be HLA-restricted in a later analysis, and the HLA associations seemed to be driven largely by CMV exposure. The study gave a list of 150 to 200 TCR beta chains associated with cytomegalovirus. Immune exposure information for the cohort was limited to CMV serostatus. The sequencing pipeline was judged likely to have produced a cluster of highly shared sequence variants as a technical artifact. According to a later genetic analysis, donors in an Asian-associated ancestry cluster had fewer N-insertions in productive TCRs than the approximately 630-donor mean. A further reported finding was that TCR beta sequences accurately predicted the HLA-A and HLA-B alleles for most subjects in the first cohort. In vitro tests confirmed that a few of the cytomegalovirus-associated TCR beta chains recognize cytomegalovirus antigens. A later analysis reported that several top co-occurrence clusters appeared linked to parvovirus B19, influenza, CMV and Epstein-Barr virus. In a later analysis, HLA-associated TCR beta chains showed more clonal expansion and lower generation probabilities than non-associated chains that were equally common. In a later analysis, the rate of TCR association differed among HLA loci, with DRB1 alleles having the most associated TCRs and HLA-C alleles having the fewest. When HLA alleles, especially DR and DQ, strongly co-occurred, attributing TCR associations to individual alleles was difficult. In an earlier analysis of about 540 of the donors, most TCR beta V segments were observed in productive rearrangements about 87% or about 30% of the time, broadly matching IMGT annotations. Sequencing depth was assumed to be roughly uniform across donors in the presence/absence analyses, though that assumption may not hold. Because some donors lacked HLA typing at each locus, the association tests relied only on the typed subset. Most TCR sequences were observed very rarely across donors, whereas some public TCRs were present in many individuals. In a later genetic analysis, a missense DCLRE1C variant was associated with V-gene and J-gene trimming of TCR beta chains, and the association was replicated in an independent cohort. Linkage disequilibrium might explain the correlated functional status among segregating V segments, but an unknown experimental factor could not be ruled out. In this cohort, only TCR beta chains were sequenced, and detectable features were limited by the absence of alpha or paired-chain data. The classifier was reported to diagnose cytomegalovirus status with high specificity and sensitivity in both the original cohort and the validation cohort. Seventeen rarely observed V segments, including chromosome 9 orphons, were excluded from the earlier analysis of almost 600 of the donors because counts were too low. Some IMGT-functional V segments, including TRBV6-2 and TRBV6-3, could not be distinguished by the 87-base-pair reads and were therefore excluded. According to the authors, the approach could potentially be generalized to other disease states and immunological phenotypes. Specific HLA alleles were associated with some 15,000 TCR beta sequences at a false discovery rate of 0.05 in a later analysis.

Library preparation employed the immunoSEQ multiplex PCR assay. The multiplex PCR relied on a mix of 60 forward primers for TCR Vbeta segments and 13 reverse primers for TCR Jbeta segments. The CDR3 region of rearranged TCR beta genes was amplified from genomic DNA by a multiplex PCR assay. On the Illumina HiSeq System, the amplified TCR beta libraries were sequenced as 87-base-pair reads. The published analysis was carried out like this. Across the 670 or so repertoires, a later analysis counted roughly 77 million unique TCR beta chains, 9 million to 14 million of which were shared by at least two donors. A nearest-neighbor algorithm error-corrected the raw reads and collapsed the reads into unique sequences, merging closely related sequences to remove PCR and sequencing errors. To assign V, D and J gene segments, CDR3 sequences were aligned to IMGT reference sequences. For a sequence to be retained, a match of at least six nucleotides was required to both a V gene segment and a J gene segment. Rearrangements were classified as productive when the CDR3 lacked stop codons and remained in frame with V and J, and all other rearrangements were classified as non-productive. Following IMGT convention, CDR3 was defined as the stretch from the second conserved V-encoded cysteine to the conserved J-encoded phenylalanine. Sequences without an unambiguous match to a single V gene segment were excluded from the earlier analysis of 500 to 700 of the donors. An earlier analysis of about 590 of the donors classified V segments as functional when productive rearrangements were above 56.7% and as segregating when the standard deviation between donors was above 5%. To diagnose cytomegalovirus status from the catalog of TCR beta chain sequences, a statistical classification framework was built. A later analysis assigned V and J genes by comparing TCR nucleotide sequences with IMGT/GENE-DB human TR gene sequences. A later analysis assigned CDR3 sequences and most-parsimonious VDJ recombination scenarios with the TCRdist pipeline. A later analysis defined each TCR beta chain by its CDR3 amino acid sequence plus V-gene family, and excluded reads lacking a unique V-gene family. In a later analysis, around 650 highly shared, low-generation-probability nucleotide sequences were removed to address suspected cross-contamination and a sequencing artifact. In a later analysis, a clonal expansion index for each public chain was calculated from normalized within-repertoire ranks of inferred template counts. In a later analysis, generation probabilities were computed using a VDJ recombination model fitted to out-of-frame rearrangements, and the results were checked against IGoR. A later analysis scored TCR-TCR, TCR-HLA and TCR-CMV co-occurrence with hypergeometric tests, applying a repertoire-size bias correction to TCR pairs. A later analysis estimated false discovery rates by permuting HLA or CMV assignments 20 times. In a later analysis, co-occurring TCRs were grouped using DBSCAN, with TCRdist sequence similarity added in when clustering inside HLA-allele-positive subsets. Repertoires with fewer than 30,000 or more than 120,000 public chains were left out of co-occurrence clustering, as were about 5 repertoires with anomalous nucleotide sharing. This is the immuneACCESS table as TCRdb keeps it, with only in-frame sequences that have V and J called. A part of the clones is gone; compared with another copy, unresolved V genes explain less than half, and the rest is unexplained. V and J calls and clone size are copied from that table; D and trimming were computed from the DNA. The sample table holds about 94,000 clones, of which 81% were seen once. The top ten constitute around a tenth of the sample.

The sequence is built from TRBV18 and TRBJ2-7; the D gene is perhaps TRBD2, from 6 matching bases. The sequencing input was PBMCs. This TCR came from a human donor in good health. CDR3 reads: CASSPLSGMIEQYF. Here is the DNA: TGTGCCAGCTCACCACTTAGCGGAATGATCGAGCAGTACTTC.